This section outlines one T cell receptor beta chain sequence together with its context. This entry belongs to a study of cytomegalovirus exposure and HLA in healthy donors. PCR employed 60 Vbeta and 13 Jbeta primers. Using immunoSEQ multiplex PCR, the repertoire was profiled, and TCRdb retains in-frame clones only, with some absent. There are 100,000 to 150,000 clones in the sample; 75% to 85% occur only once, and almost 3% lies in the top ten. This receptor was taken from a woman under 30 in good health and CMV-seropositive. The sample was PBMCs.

CDR3 nucleotide sequence: TGTGCCAGCTCACCAAGGACACTGCCCTACTACGAGCAGTACTTC. Translated, it gives CASSPRTLPYYEQYF. The rearrangement joins TRBV18 to TRBJ2-7; possible D gene TRBD1, 5 bases. This CDR3 has 15 amino acids. Germline lookup yields CDR1 KGHSH and CDR2 LQKENI. The V and J ends lost 2 bases and 3 bases respectively, with 14 bases between them.